These 9 T cell receptor beta chains were all obtained from the same sample, sequenced in a study of blood T cell repertoires in COVID-19. TCRdb keeps only in-frame clones here, not all; method: immunoSEQ multiplex PCR. This sample yields 100,000 to 150,000 clones, of which around 89% are seen a single time; 9% to 12% belongs to the top ten. Specimen: peripheral blood. The receptors originated from a man aged 50 to 60 with acute or convalescent COVID-19.

With regard to this clone: Other nucleotide sequences in the sample specify the same CDR3. V and J are TRBV13 and TRBJ1-2; D not certain. From germline, CDR1 is PRHDT and CDR2 FYEKMQ (reference sequence). The length of the CDR3 is 14 residues. Trimming cost V 1 base and J 0 bases, with 6 bases left between them. CDR3 residues: CASSLVDSNYGYTF. The CDR3 region has the DNA TGTGCCAGCAGCTTAGTTGACTCTAACTATGGCTACACCTTC.

The J gene is TRBJ1-6, the V gene TRBV10-2; 10 positions match TRBD1. The CDR3 extends over 15 amino acids. Germline V gene sequence: CDR1 WSHSY, CDR2 SAAADI. Losses at the gene ends were 8 bases for V and 6 bases for J; bases not matched to a gene: 7. CDR3 in amino acids: CASATGTGVNSPLHF. For the CDR3, the DNA is TGCGCCAGCGCGACCGGGACAGGGGTTAATTCACCCCTCCACTTT.

This chain links TRBV15 with TRBJ1-6, with D possibly TRBD1 on 6 matching bases. The CDR3 has 15 amino acids. Between the trimmed V and J ends, which lost 3 bases and 7 bases, there was a span of 13 bases. From germline, CDR1 is LNHNV and CDR2 YYDKDF (reference sequence). The DNA of the CDR3 is TGTGCCACCAGCAGGATAACAGGGATGAATTCACCCCTCCACTTT. This codes for CATSRITGMNSPLHF.

The rearrangement joins TRBV15 to TRBJ1-3; D uncertain. This CDR3 has 14 amino acids. With 0 bases removed from V and 0 bases from J, the gap between germline ends came to 3 bases. Looked up from germline, CDR1 is LNHNV and CDR2 is YYDKDF (reference sequence). The CDR3, as DNA: TGTGCCACCAGCAGAGATCTCTCTGGAAACACCATATATTTT. It encodes CATSRDLSGNTIYF.

CDR3 loop: CASSLENGGGGTDTQYF. The CDR3 DNA reads as TGCGCCAGCAGCCTTGAGAATGGCGGGGGGGGTACAGATACGCAGTATTTT. The chain couples TRBV4-1 to TRBJ2-3; 9 bases map to TRBD2. V shed 4 bases, J shed 3 bases, and the junction held 11 bases outside the gene matches. Germline V gives CDR1 MGHRA, CDR2 YSYEKL. The CDR3 consists of 17 residues.

The chain has TRBV29-1 and TRBJ2-1, with 10 nucleotides matching TRBD1. The CDR3 covers 14 residues. The junction had 7 bases not matched to a gene; V was cut back by 6 bases and J by 5 bases. Germline V gene sequence: CDR1 SQVTM, CDR2 ANQGSEA. Here the CDR3 DNA reads TGCAGCGTCGTCCGGGACAGGGGTCACAATGAGCAGTTCTTC. Its protein is CSVVRDRGHNEQFF.

The chain employs TRBV6-5 and TRBJ2-7; D may be TRBD1 (5 bases). Trimming took 0 bases from V and 7 from J, leaving 10 bases between them. Per germline, CDR1 MNHEY and CDR2 SVGAGI. There are 13 residues in the CDR3. The CDR3 DNA sequence: TGTGCCAGCAGTTACTCCTTCGACAGAGAGCAGTACTTC. As protein: CASSYSFDREQYF.

The chain links TRBV5-1 to TRBJ2-1, with 9 nucleotides matching TRBD1. The CDR3 has 15 residues. V was pared by 6 bases and J by 9 bases, with 13 bases of the junction left unmatched. CDR1 is SGHRS, CDR2 YFSETQ, per germline. The CDR3 DNA reads as TGCGCCAGCACGCCCACGGGACAGGGTCGGGTTGAGCAGTTCTTC. Translated, it gives CASTPTGQGRVEQFF.

V and J are TRBV6-2 or TRBV6-3 and TRBJ2-2; tentative D call: TRBD1 (6 bases). The CDR3 spans 20 residues. Germline CDR1 reads MNHEY; CDR2 reads SVGEGT. V shed 6 bases and J shed 5 bases, with 31 bases lying between them. Here the CDR3 reads CASSALTSLGGLGPTGELFF. For the CDR3, the DNA is TGTGCCAGCAGCGCCCTAACTAGTCTTGGGGGCTTGGGACCTACCGGGGAGCTGTTTTTT.